These 22 T cell receptor beta chains were sequenced from one sample in a study of patients and donors after allogeneic stem cell transplantation. TCRdb used MiXCR to reprocess the RT-PCR reads, holding one entry per CDR3 protein. The sample shows about a million distinct CDR3 sequences, under 20% of them seen only once. The specimen was blood, either unsorted or a sorted T cell fraction (not recorded which). The origin of the receptors is a human donor who was either an allogeneic HSCT recipient or a stem cell or donor lymphocyte infusion donor (not recorded which). It is not recorded whose cells these are; they may come from a transplant donor.

V usage is TRBV12-3 or TRBV12-4 and J usage is TRBJ2-2, with 12 bases that match TRBD2. CDR3 size: 17 residues. With 10 bases clipped from V and 6 bases from J, the junction kept 15 bases outside the gene matches. This CDR3 reads CATQAAITSGRPGELFF. The CDR3 DNA sequence: TGTGCCACCCAAGCCGCCATTACTAGCGGGAGGCCCGGGGAGCTGTTTTTT.

Only a few counts were recorded for this clonotype. The J gene is TRBJ1-6, the V gene TRBV20-1; 7 nucleotides align to TRBD1. The CDR3 spans 16 residues. J lost 0 bases, V lost 6 bases, and 8 bases had no gene match. Per the germline V gene, CDR1 is DFQATT and CDR2 is SNEGSKA (reference sequence). The CDR3 DNA reads as TGCAGTGCCGTTAGACAGGGCAGCTCCTATAATTCACCCCTCCACTTT. Protein: CSAVRQGSSYNSPLHF.

The chain is built from TRBV2 and TRBJ2-1; 8 nucleotides align to TRBD1. Looked up from germline, CDR1 is SNHLY and CDR2 is FYNNEI. V shed 6 bases and J 8 bases; nucleotides not matched to a gene: 3. The CDR3 has 12 residues. CDR3 region: CASRVQGDEQFF. CDR3 sequence (DNA): TGTGCCAGCAGGGTACAGGGGGATGAGCAGTTCTTC.

CDR3 protein: CASSHYRFQETQYF. The DNA for the CDR3 is TGTGCCAGCAGTCACTACAGGTTCCAAGAGACCCAGTACTTC. The chain employs TRBV6-5 and TRBJ2-5, with D possibly TRBD1 on 5 matching bases. Germline V CDR1 and CDR2: MNHEY, SVGAGI. The CDR3 sequence is 14 residues long. Trimming cost V 5 bases and J 1 base, with 11 bases left between them.

The chain carries TRBV30 and TRBJ1-5; D perhaps matches TRBD1 (6 bases). The CDR3 runs to 15 residues. Trimming took off 0 bases at V and 2 bases at J, with 11 bases between the two ends. Germline V gene sequence: CDR1 GTSNPN, CDR2 SVGIG (reference sequence). CDR3 sequence: CAWSVRGAGNQPQHF. CDR3 DNA sequence: TGTGCCTGGAGTGTGCGGGGGGCAGGCAATCAGCCCCAGCATTTT.

The CDR3 DNA reads as TGTGCCAGTAGTATGAGGGCCAATCAGCCCCAGCATTTT. It is translated as CASSMRANQPQHF. The V gene is TRBV19, the J gene TRBJ1-5; D ambiguous. With 3 bases removed from V and 3 bases from J, the gap between germline ends came to 6 bases. This CDR3 contains 13 residues. CDR1 and CDR2 from the germline V gene are LNHDA and SQIVND (reference sequence).

This clonotype was observed many times. The J gene is TRBJ1-2, the V gene TRBV5-1, with 7 bases fitting TRBD1. The CDR3 is 13 residues long. Germline CDR1 SGHRS, CDR2 YFSETQ. Trimming cost V 4 bases and J 2 bases; bases outside gene matches: 2. CDR3 protein: CASSEGQNYGYTF. CDR3 nucleotides: TGCGCCAGCAGCGAGGGACAGAACTATGGCTACACCTTC. The variable domain in full, with the rest retrieved from reference TRBV5-1 and TRBJ1-2, is KAGVTQTPRYLIKTRGQQVTLSCSPISGHRSVSWYQQTPGQGLQFLFEYFSETQRNKGNFPGRFSGRQFSNSRSEMNVSTLELGDSALYLCASSEGQNYGYTFGSGTRLTVV.

As DNA, the CDR3 is TGTGCCAGCAGCTTATGGGTGTCCTCTGGGGCCAACGTCCTGACTTTC. Translated, it gives CASSLWVSSGANVLTF. V and J are TRBV7-6 and TRBJ2-6; D is ambiguous. The CDR3 runs to 16 residues. Between the trimmed V and J ends, which lost 2 bases and 0 bases, there was a span of 8 bases. Germline values: CDR1 SGHVS, CDR2 FNYEAQ.

The rearrangement uses TRBV6-5 and TRBJ2-7; 9 bases line up with TRBD1. The CDR3 length is 15 residues. Germline trimming cut 2 bases from V and 5 bases from J; bases unmatched to any gene: 7. Per the germline V gene, CDR1 is MNHEY and CDR2 is SVGAGI. CDR3 in DNA: TGTGCCAGCAGTTACAAGGGGACAGGGACCCACGAGCAGTACTTC. Encoded protein: CASSYKGTGTHEQYF.

The chain is built from TRBV7-2 and TRBJ1-5, with 11 nucleotides matching TRBD1. The germline gives CDR1 SGHTA, CDR2 FQGNSA. The CDR3 runs 16 residues. V gave up 3 bases and J gave up 6 bases; unmatched junction bases: 7. The CDR3 bases are TGTGCCAGCAGCTTGGGACAGGGGGGGATTGGTCAGCCCCAGCATTTT. Encoded protein: CASSLGQGGIGQPQHF.

The V gene is TRBV20-1, the J gene TRBJ1-5; 10 bases align to TRBD1. CDR1 and CDR2 from the germline V gene are DFQATT and SNEGSKA (reference sequence). The CDR3 length is 16 residues. Unmatched junction bases numbered 12, after V lost 4 bases and J lost 6 bases. The CDR3 here is CSATGTGVLAAQPQHF. The DNA of the CDR3 is TGCAGTGCTACCGGGACAGGGGTTCTCGCTGCTCAGCCCCAGCATTTT.

This clonotype has a handful of counts. The gene calls are TRBV5-1 and TRBJ2-1; TRBD2 aligns across 9 bases. The CDR3 is 15 residues long. CDR1 and CDR2 (germline): SGHRS, YFSETQ. With V trimmed by 4 bases and J by 8 bases, 10 bases remained unmatched. CDR3 sequence: CASSLDGTSSDEQFF. DNA for the CDR3: TGCGCCAGCAGCCTGGATGGGACTAGCTCCGATGAGCAGTTCTTC.

This clonotype has only a few counts. The chain combines TRBV20-1 with TRBJ2-1; D possibly matches TRBD1 or TRBD2 (5 bases each). Germline CDR1 and CDR2: DFQATT and SNEGSKA (reference sequence). V lost 6 bases and J 2 bases, leaving 14 bases between the germline ends. This CDR3 has 14 amino acids. As DNA, the CDR3 is TGCAGTGCAAACTTGGGACCAGCCTACAATGAGCAGTTCTTC. This encodes CSANLGPAYNEQFF.

The chain has TRBV7-9 and TRBJ2-5, with 7 bases fitting TRBD2. CDR3 length: 12 residues. Germline-derived CDR1 and CDR2 are SEHNR and FQNEAQ (reference sequence). V lost 8 bases to trimming and J lost 5 bases; unmatched junction nucleotides: 5. Here the CDR3 DNA reads TGTGCCAGCCCGGTTAGCGGGGAGACCCAGTACTTC. Its protein is CASPVSGETQYF.

This clonotype was picked up a small number of times. The rearrangement uses TRBV27 and TRBJ1-2; the D is unclear. Germline V lookup: CDR1 MNHEY, CDR2 SMNVEV (reference sequence). CDR3 size: 14 residues. V was pared by 6 bases and J by 6 bases, with 17 bases between. In nucleotides, the CDR3 is TGTGCCAGCAGCCTGGTTCTGGGGAGTGATGGCTACACCTTC. It specifies CASSLVLGSDGYTF.

This clonotype showed up just a few times. The chain couples TRBV6-6 to TRBJ1-5; unclear D gene. From germline, CDR1 is MNHNY and CDR2 SVGAGI (reference sequence). Trimming removed 8 bases from V and 6 bases from J, with 14 bases in between. The CDR3 loop spans 13 amino acids. CDR3 loop: CASSGVAGQPQHF. For the CDR3, the DNA is TGTGCCAGCTCCGGGGTCGCGGGTCAGCCCCAGCATTTT.

This clonotype occurred a few times. The chain couples TRBV20-1 to TRBJ2-2; 9 nucleotides align to TRBD1. The J segment lost 5 bases and the V segment lost 3 bases, leaving 13 bases of the junction unmatched. The CDR3 sequence is 17 residues long. Looked up from germline, CDR1 is DFQATT and CDR2 is SNEGSKA (reference sequence). CDR3 residues: CSARITGGQPETGELFF. The CDR3, as DNA: TGCAGTGCTAGGATCACAGGGGGCCAACCCGAGACCGGGGAGCTGTTTTTT.

In this sample, this clonotype turned up a few times. This rearrangement joins TRBV10-3 to TRBJ1-1, with 10 bases fitting TRBD1. CDR1 is ENHRY, CDR2 SYGVKD, per germline. V trimming: 6 bases; J trimming: 8 bases; junction bases outside the gene matches: 6. The CDR3 is 13 amino acids. The chain's CDR3 is CAIRGQGPLEAFF. In nucleotides, the CDR3 is TGTGCCATCAGGGGACAGGGGCCCCTGGAAGCTTTCTTT.

This clonotype was picked up a small number of times. The J gene is TRBJ2-2, the V gene TRBV24-1; 8 bases agree with TRBD1. Trimming at V came to 7 bases and at J to 1 base, leaving 7 bases not matched to a gene. The CDR3 spans 16 residues. In germline, CDR1 is KGHDR, CDR2 SFDVKD. CDR3 region: CATSLQGTGNTGELFF. In nucleotides, the CDR3 is TGTGCCACCAGCCTACAAGGGACAGGGAACACCGGGGAGCTGTTTTTT.

The rearrangement uses TRBV27 and TRBJ2-7, with D tentatively TRBD1 (5 bases). Germline-derived CDR1 and CDR2 are MNHEY and SMNVEV (reference sequence). The CDR3 consists of 14 residues. Trimming cost V 3 bases and J 3 bases, with 12 bases left between them. The CDR3 reads CASSFPGLGYEQYF. CDR3 coding DNA: TGTGCCAGCAGTTTTCCAGGGCTGGGCTACGAGCAGTACTTC.

The chain combines TRBV20-1 with TRBJ2-5, with D possibly being TRBD1 or TRBD2 (6 bases each). Trimming took off 1 base at V and 2 bases at J, with 11 bases between the two ends. The germline gives CDR1 DFQATT, CDR2 SNEGSKA (reference sequence). The CDR3 extends over 14 amino acids. CDR3 residues: CSARVPGAQETQYF. The DNA of the CDR3 is TGCAGTGCTAGAGTTCCGGGGGCACAAGAGACCCAGTACTTC.

Regarding this clonotype: A read error may be the cause here, since a much bigger clone is one base away. This chain joins TRBV12-3 or TRBV12-4 and TRBJ1-5, with 11 bases identical to TRBD1. The CDR3 runs to 18 residues. The CDR3, as DNA: TGTACCAGCAGTTCTTCAGGATGGGGGACAGGGGGAAATCAGCCCCAGCATTTT. It codes for CTSSSSGWGTGGNQPQHF.